This TCR beta chain stems from a study of neurological immune-mediated disorders. cDNA was made by 5'RACE with 10-nucleotide random UMIs. Via MiXCR, TCRdb re-called the 5' RACE reads, giving one row per CDR3 protein. The profile shows 84,000 or so distinct CDR3 sequences, under 4.5% of them singletons. This clonotype was observed at least ten times. Described time point: longitudinal time-point 3. This CDR3 contains 14 residues. CDR1 is DFQATT, CDR2 SNEGSKA, per germline (reference sequence). V gave up 5 bases and J gave up 2 bases, with 15 bases separating them. The TCR sequence derives from a woman aged 55-69 years with multiple sclerosis. This chain uses TRBV20-1 with TRBJ1-2; a possible D gene is TRBD1 (5 bases). Sequencing was performed on PBMCs. The CDR3 coding sequence is TGCAGTGCTTCTCCAGGGATCCTCAACTATGGCTACACCTTC. This codes for CSASPGILNYGYTF.